This T cell receptor beta chain was observed in a study of shared clonotypes between healthy human individuals. Whole-study results and caveats: About 5% of naive CD4 clonotypes were shared across a few donors.

To note about this clone: Antigen: not known.

After removal of 7 bases from V and 5 bases from J, the junction contained 7 bases not matched to a gene. This CDR3 has 14 amino acids. Germline-derived CDR1 and CDR2 are SNHLY and FYNNEI. The table came from immunoSEQ multiplex PCR; TCRdb's copy has only in-frame clones and leaves some out. This table holds around 2.3 million clones, approximately 96% found once. This chain uses TRBV2 with TRBJ1-4; 7 bases agree with TRBD1. The sequence was collected from a man between 18 and 29 years old in good health. Sequenced material: naive CD4+ T cells sorted from blood. Sample subset: CD45RA+ positively selected. CDR3 sequence: CASNRQGINEKLFF. The CDR3 DNA follows: TGTGCCAGCAACCGACAGGGAATAAATGAAAAACTGTTTTTT.